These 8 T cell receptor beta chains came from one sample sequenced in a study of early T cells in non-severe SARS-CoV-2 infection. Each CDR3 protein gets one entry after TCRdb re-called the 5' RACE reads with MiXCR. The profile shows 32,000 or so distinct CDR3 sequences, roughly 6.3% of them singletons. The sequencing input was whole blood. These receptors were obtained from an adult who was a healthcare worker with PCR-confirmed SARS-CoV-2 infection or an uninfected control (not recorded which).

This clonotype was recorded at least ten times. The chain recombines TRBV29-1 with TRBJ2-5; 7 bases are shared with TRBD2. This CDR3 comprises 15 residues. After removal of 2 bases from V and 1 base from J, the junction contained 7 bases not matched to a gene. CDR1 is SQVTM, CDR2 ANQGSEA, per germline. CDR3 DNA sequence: TGCAGCGTTGAAACTCAACTAGCGCTCCAAGAGACCCAGTACTTC. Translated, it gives CSVETQLALQETQYF.

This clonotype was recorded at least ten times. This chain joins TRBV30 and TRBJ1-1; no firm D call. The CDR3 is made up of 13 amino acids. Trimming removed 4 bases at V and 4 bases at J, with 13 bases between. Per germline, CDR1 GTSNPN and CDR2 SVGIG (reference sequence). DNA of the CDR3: TGTGCCTGGAATACCCGGCGCGGCACTGAAGCTTTCTTT. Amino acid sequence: CAWNTRRGTEAFF.

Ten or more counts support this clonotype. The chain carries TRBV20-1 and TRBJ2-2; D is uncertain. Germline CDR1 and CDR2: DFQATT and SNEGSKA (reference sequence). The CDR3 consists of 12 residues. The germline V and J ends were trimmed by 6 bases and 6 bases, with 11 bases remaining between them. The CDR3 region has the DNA TGCAGTGCGAACCGCCCCCCCGGGGAGCTGTTTTTT. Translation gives CSANRPPGELFF.

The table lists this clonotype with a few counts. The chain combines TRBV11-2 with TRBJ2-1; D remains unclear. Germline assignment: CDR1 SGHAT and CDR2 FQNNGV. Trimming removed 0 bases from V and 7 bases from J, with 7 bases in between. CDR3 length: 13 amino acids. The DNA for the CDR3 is TGTGCCAGCAGCTTAGATCGGTGGAATGAGCAGTTCTTC. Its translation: CASSLDRWNEQFF.

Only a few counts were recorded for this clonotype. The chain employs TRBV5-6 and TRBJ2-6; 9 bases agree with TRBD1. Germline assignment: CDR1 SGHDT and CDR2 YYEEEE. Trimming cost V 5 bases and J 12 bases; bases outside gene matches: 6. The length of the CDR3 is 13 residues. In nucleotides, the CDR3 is TGTGCCAGCAGGGGACAGGGAGGAGGCGTCCTGACTTTC. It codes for CASRGQGGGVLTF. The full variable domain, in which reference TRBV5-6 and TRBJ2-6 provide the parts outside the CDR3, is DAGVTQSPTHLIKTRGQQVTLRCSPKSGHDTVSWYQQALGQGPQFIFQYYEEEERQRGNFPDRFSGHQFPNYSSELNVNALLLGDSALYLCASRGQGGGVLTFGAGSRLTVL.

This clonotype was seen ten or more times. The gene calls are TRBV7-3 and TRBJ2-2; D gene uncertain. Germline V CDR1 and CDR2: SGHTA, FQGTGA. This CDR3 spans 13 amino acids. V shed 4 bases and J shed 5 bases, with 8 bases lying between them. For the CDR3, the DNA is TGTGCCAGCAGCTACGACTCGACCGGGGAGCTGTTTTTT. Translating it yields CASSYDSTGELFF.

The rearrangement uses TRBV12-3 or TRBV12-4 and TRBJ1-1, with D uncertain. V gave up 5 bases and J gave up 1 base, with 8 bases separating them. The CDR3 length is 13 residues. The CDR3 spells CASSPLWNTEAFF. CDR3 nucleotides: TGTGCCAGCAGTCCCCTATGGAACACTGAAGCTTTCTTT.

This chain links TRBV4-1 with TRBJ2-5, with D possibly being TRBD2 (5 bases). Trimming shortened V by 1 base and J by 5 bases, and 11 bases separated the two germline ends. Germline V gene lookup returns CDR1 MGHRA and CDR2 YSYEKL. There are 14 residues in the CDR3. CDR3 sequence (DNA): TGCGCCAGCAGCCAAGTCGGGAAGCCGGAGACCCAGTACTTC. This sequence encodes CASSQVGKPETQYF.